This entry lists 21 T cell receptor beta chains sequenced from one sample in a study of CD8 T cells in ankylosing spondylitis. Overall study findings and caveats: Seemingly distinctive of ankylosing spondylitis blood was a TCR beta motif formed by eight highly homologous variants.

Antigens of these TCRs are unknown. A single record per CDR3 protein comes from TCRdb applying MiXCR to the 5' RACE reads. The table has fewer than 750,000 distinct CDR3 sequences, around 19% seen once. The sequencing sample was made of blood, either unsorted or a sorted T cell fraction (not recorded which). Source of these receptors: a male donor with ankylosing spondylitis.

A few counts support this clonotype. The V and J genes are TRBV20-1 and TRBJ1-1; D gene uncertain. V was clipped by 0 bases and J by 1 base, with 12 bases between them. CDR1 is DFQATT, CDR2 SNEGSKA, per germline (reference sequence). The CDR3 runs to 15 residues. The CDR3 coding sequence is TGCAGTGCTAGAGATCTGGGCCGGGAGAACACTGAAGCTTTCTTT. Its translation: CSARDLGRENTEAFF.

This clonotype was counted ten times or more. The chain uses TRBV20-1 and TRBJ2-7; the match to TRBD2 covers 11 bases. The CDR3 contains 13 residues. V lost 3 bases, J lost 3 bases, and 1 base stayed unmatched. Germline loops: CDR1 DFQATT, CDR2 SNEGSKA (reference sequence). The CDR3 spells CSARTSGVYEQYF. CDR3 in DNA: TGCAGTGCTAGGACTAGCGGGGTCTACGAGCAGTACTTC.

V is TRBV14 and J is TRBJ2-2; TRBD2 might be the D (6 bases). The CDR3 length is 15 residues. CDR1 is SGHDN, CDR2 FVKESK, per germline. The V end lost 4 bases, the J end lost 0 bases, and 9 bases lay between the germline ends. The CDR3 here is CASSPDYTNTGELFF. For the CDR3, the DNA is TGTGCCAGCAGCCCGGACTATACGAACACCGGGGAGCTGTTTTTT.

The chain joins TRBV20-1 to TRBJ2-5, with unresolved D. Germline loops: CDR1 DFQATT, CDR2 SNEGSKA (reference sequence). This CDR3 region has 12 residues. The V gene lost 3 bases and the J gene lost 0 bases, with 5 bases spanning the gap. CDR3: CSASGYQETQYF. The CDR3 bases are TGCAGTGCTAGTGGTTACCAAGAGACCCAGTACTTC.

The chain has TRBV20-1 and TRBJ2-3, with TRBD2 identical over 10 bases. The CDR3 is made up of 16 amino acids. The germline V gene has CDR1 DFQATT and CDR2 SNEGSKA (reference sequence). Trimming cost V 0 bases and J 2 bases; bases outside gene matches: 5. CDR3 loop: CSARDLLAGDTDTQYF. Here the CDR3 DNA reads TGCAGTGCTAGAGATCTGCTAGCGGGGGACACAGATACGCAGTATTTT.

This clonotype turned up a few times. For the CDR3, the DNA is TGTGCCAGCAGTGAAGTAAAGGGGGCTAGCTATGGCTACACCTTC. It yields the protein CASSEVKGASYGYTF. The genes are TRBV2 and TRBJ1-2; 7 nucleotides line up with TRBD1. Unmatched junction bases numbered 6, after V lost 1 base and J lost 4 bases. The CDR3 contains 15 residues. Germline assignment: CDR1 SNHLY and CDR2 FYNNEI. The full variable domain, rest sourced from reference TRBV2 and TRBJ1-2, is EPEVTQTPSHQVTQMGQEVILRCVPISNHLYFYWYRQILGQKVEFLVSFYNNEISEKSEIFDDQFSVERPDGSNFTLKIRSTKLEDSAMYFCASSEVKGASYGYTFGSGTRLTVV.

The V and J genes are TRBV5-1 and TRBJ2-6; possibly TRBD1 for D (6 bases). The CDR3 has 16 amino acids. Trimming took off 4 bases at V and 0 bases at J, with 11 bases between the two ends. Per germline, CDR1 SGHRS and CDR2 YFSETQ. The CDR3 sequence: CASSKDSYSGANVLTF. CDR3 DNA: TGCGCCAGCAGCAAGGACAGTTACTCTGGGGCCAACGTCCTGACTTTC.

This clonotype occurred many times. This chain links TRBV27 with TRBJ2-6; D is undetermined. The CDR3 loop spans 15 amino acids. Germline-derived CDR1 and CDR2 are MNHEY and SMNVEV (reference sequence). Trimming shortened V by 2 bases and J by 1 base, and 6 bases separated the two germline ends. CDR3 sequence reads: CASSLRVSGANVLTF. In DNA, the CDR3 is TGTGCCAGCAGTTTACGGGTATCTGGGGCCAACGTCCTGACTTTC.

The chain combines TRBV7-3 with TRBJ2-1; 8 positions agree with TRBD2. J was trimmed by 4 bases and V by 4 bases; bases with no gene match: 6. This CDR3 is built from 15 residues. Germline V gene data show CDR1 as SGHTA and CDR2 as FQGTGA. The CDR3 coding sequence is TGTGCCAGCAGCTCATCTAGCGGGCCTTACAATGAGCAGTTCTTC. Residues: CASSSSSGPYNEQFF.

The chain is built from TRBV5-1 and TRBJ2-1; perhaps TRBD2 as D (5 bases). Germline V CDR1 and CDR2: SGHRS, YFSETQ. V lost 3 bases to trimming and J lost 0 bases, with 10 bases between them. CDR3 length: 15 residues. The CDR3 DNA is TGCGCCAGCAGCTGGAGAGCGGACTCCTACAATGAGCAGTTCTTC. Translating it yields CASSWRADSYNEQFF.

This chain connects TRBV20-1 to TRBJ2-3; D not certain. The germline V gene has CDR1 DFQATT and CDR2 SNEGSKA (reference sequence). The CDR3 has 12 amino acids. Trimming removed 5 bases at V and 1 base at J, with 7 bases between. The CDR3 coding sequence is TGCAGTGCTCTGACACGCACAGATACGCAGTATTTT. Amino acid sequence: CSALTRTDTQYF.

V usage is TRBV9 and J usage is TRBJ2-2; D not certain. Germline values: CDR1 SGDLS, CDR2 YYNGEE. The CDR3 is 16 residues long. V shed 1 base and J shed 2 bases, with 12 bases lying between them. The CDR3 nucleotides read TGTGCCAGCAGCGTATCGTTAGATGCCAACACCGGGGAGCTGTTTTTT. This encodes CASSVSLDANTGELFF.

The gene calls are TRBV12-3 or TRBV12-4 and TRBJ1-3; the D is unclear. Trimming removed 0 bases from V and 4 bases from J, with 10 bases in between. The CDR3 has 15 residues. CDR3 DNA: TGTGCCAGCAGTTTAGCCCGGGCGTGGGGAAACACCATATATTTT. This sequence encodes CASSLARAWGNTIYF.

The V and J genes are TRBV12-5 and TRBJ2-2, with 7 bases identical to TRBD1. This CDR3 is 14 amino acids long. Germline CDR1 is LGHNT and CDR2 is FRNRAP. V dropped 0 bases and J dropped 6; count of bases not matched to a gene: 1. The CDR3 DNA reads TGTGCTAGTGGTTTGGTTACAGGGGCCGGGGAGCTGTTTTTT. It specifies CASGLVTGAGELFF.

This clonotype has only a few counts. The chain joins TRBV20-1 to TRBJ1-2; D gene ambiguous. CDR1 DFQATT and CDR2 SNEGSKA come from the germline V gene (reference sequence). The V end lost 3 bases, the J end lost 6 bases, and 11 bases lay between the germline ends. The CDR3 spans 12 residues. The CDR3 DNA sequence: TGCAGTGCTAGTCTGTCCGGGAATGGCTACACCTTC. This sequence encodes CSASLSGNGYTF.

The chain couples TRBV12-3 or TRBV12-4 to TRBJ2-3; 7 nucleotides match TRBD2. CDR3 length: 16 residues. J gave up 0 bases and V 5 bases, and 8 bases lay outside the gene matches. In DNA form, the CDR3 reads TGTGCCAGCAGTCCCTCGACTAGCAGAAGCACAGATACGCAGTATTTT. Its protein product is CASSPSTSRSTDTQYF.

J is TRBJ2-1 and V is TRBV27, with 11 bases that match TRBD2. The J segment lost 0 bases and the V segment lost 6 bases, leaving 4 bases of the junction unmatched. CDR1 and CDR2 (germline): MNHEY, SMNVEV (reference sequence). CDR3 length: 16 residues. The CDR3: CASRLAGASSYNEQFF. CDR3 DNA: TGTGCCAGCAGACTAGCGGGGGCAAGCTCCTACAATGAGCAGTTCTTC.

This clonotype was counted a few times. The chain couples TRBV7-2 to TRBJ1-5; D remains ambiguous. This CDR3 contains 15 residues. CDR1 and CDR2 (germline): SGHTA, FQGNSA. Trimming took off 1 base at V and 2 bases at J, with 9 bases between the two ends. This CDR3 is CASSLEPMGNQPQHF. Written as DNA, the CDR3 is TGTGCCAGCAGCTTAGAACCCATGGGCAATCAGCCCCAGCATTTT. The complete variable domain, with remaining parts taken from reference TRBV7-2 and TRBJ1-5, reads GAGVSQSPSNKVTEKGKDVELRCDPISGHTALYWYRQSLGQGLEFLIYFQGNSAPDKSGLPSDRFSAERTGGSVSTLTIQRTQQEDSAVYLCASSLEPMGNQPQHFGDGTRLSIL.

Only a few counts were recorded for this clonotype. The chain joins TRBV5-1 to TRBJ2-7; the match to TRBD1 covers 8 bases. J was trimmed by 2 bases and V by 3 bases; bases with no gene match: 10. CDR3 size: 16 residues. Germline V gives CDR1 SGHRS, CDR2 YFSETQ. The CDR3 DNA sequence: TGCGCCAGCAGCTCTACCCCCATGACAGGGGCCTACGAGCAGTACTTC. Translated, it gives CASSSTPMTGAYEQYF.

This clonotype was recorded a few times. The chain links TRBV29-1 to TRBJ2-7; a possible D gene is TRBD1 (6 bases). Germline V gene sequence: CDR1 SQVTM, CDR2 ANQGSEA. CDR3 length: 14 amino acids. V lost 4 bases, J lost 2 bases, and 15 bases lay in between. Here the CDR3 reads CSVVKSGHPYEQYF. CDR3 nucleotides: TGCAGCGTTGTAAAATCGGGACACCCCTACGAGCAGTACTTC.

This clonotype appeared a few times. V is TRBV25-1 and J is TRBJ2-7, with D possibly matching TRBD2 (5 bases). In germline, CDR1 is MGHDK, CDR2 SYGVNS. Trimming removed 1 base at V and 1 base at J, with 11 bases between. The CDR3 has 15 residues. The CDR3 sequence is CASSESRGSSYEQYF. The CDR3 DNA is TGTGCCAGCAGTGAATCTAGAGGGTCTTCCTACGAGCAGTACTTC.